A selection of T cell receptor beta chains follows, all from one sample in a study of a mutant IDH1 vaccine in newly diagnosed glioma. The method was immunoSEQ multiplex PCR; TCRdb's version includes in-frame clones alone and lacks a portion of them. The sample records just under 95,000 clones, about 80% being singletons. Sequencing was performed on PBMCs, taken from a glioma patient treated with radiotherapy, temozolomide or both. These receptors were collected from a woman between 50 and 59 years old with glioma. Each CDR3 is given with its conserved first and last residue. D genes are given only for firm matches. The size entry is marked missing in some rows and otherwise reads once, few, many or a size class.

>-|-|TRBV5-1|TRBJ1-3
CASSLEVGSGGNTIYF
TGCGCCAGCAGCTTGGAAGTGGGGTCGGGGGGAAACACCATATATTTT
>once|-|TRBV4-3|TRBJ1-1
CASSQAPPGVNTEAFF
TGCGCCAGCAGCCAAGCCCCTCCGGGGGTGAACACTGAAGCTTTCTTT
>-|-|TRBV10-3|TRBJ2-3
CAISEAANTDTQYF
TGTGCCATCAGTGAGGCAGCTAACACAGATACGCAGTATTTT
>-|-|TRBV18|TRBJ1-5
CASSPRGPEGNQPQHF
TGTGCCAGCTCACCACGGGGGCCGGAGGGCAATCAGCCCCAGCATTTT
>-|-|TRBV2|TRBJ1-4
CASTYQGGIEEKLFF
TGTGCCAGCACCTACCAAGGGGGTATAGAGGAAAAACTGTTTTTT
>-|-|TRBV6-1|TRBJ2-7
CASLLTGVYEQYF
TGTGCCAGTCTCCTAACGGGGGTCTACGAGCAGTACTTC
>-|-|TRBV9|TRBJ1-5
CASSPSGDNYQPQHF
TGTGCCAGCAGCCCCTCTGGAGACAATTATCAGCCCCAGCATTTT
>-|TRBD1|TRBV5-1|TRBJ2-2
CASSSLRDRGETGELFF
TGCGCCAGCAGCTCGCTGAGGGACAGGGGTGAGACCGGGGAGCTGTTTTTT
>-|-|TRBV11-3|TRBJ1-2
CASSVTASTSGYTF
TGTGCCAGCAGCGTCACAGCTTCAACAAGTGGCTACACCTTC
>-|-|TRBV28|TRBJ1-3
CASSLSSGNTIYF
TGTGCCAGCAGTTTGAGCTCTGGAAACACCATATATTTT
>-|TRBD2|TRBV6-5|TRBJ2-7
CASSYGRGVSYEQYF
TGTGCCAGCAGTTACGGGCGGGGGGTCTCCTACGAGCAGTACTTC
>-|-|TRBV5-8|TRBJ1-4
CASSVQGTGANEKLFF
TGTGCCAGCAGCGTACAGGGCACGGGGGCTAATGAAAAACTGTTTTTT
>-|-|TRBV6-5|TRBJ2-1
CASSLHKDSEQFF
TGTGCCAGCAGTTTGCACAAGGACAGTGAGCAGTTCTTC
>-|-|TRBV30|TRBJ1-2
CAWSGDRGLNYGYTF
TGTGCCTGGAGTGGCGATCGGGGTTTAAACTATGGCTACACCTTC
>-|-|TRBV4-2|TRBJ1-2
CASSQKIAGLDYGYTF
TGTGCCAGCAGCCAAAAGATCGCAGGTTTGGACTATGGCTACACCTTC
>-|TRBD1|TRBV6-1|TRBJ1-2
CASSEVWTGTNYGYTF
TGTGCCAGCAGTGAAGTCTGGACAGGGACTAACTATGGCTACACCTTC
>-|-|TRBV2|TRBJ1-4
CASTAGDWEKLFF
TGTGCCAGCACGGCAGGGGATTGGGAAAAACTGTTTTTT
>once|TRBD1|TRBV27|TRBJ1-6
CASSSQGQGFNSPLHF
TGTGCCAGCAGTTCCCAGGGACAGGGCTTCAATTCACCCCTCCACTTT
>-|TRBD2|TRBV7-9|TRBJ2-7
CASSLASGQSYEQYF
TGTGCCAGCAGCTTAGCTAGCGGGCAGTCCTACGAGCAGTACTTC
>-|-|TRBV5-5|TRBJ1-5
CASSFSPSNQPQHF
TGTGCCAGCAGCTTCAGCCCTAGCAATCAGCCCCAGCATTTT
>-|-|TRBV25-1|TRBJ2-6
CASSRAGGANVLTF
TGTGCCAGCAGTCGGGCGGGAGGGGCCAACGTCCTGACTTTC
>-|-|TRBV5-4|TRBJ2-6
CASCPGGANVLTF
TGTGCCAGCTGTCCGGGTGGGGCCAACGTCCTGACTTTC
>-|-|TRBV4-1|TRBJ2-7
CASSQGAGIYGGSYEQYF
TGCGCCAGCAGCCAAGGGGCCGGGATCTATGGGGGCTCCTACGAGCAGTACTTC
>-|-|TRBV6-6|TRBJ1-1
CASTHAGVTLNTEAFF
TGTGCCAGCACCCACGCGGGAGTAACTCTGAACACTGAAGCTTTCTTT
>-|-|TRBV9|TRBJ2-1
CASRGNGANEQFF
TGTGCCAGCAGAGGGAACGGGGCCAATGAGCAGTTCTTC
>-|TRBD2|TRBV4-1|TRBJ2-7
CASSQDPPGGVADEQYF
TGCGCCAGCAGCCAAGATCCCCCCGGGGGGGTAGCGGACGAGCAGTACTTC
>-|TRBD2|TRBV29-1|TRBJ2-5
CSVKPLGRQETQYF
TGCAGCGTTAAGCCCCTCGGGAGGCAAGAGACCCAGTACTTC
>-|TRBD1|TRBV5-4|TRBJ2-5
CASSPRTGQETQYF
TGTGCCAGCAGCCCACGGACAGGGCAAGAGACCCAGTACTTC
>-|-|TRBV11-2|TRBJ1-1
CASSQLGTEAFF
TGTGCCAGCAGCCAGCTGGGCACTGAAGCTTTCTTT
>-|-|TRBV19|TRBJ1-2
CASSIAGRGDGYTF
TGTGCCAGTAGTATAGCAGGGCGCGGGGATGGCTACACCTTC
>-|TRBD2|TRBV6-5|TRBJ2-1
CASSYVGGALQFF
TGTGCCAGCAGTTATGTCGGGGGGGCCTTGCAGTTCTTC
>-|-|TRBV4-2|TRBJ1-6
CASSPDKGESSYNSPLHF
TGTGCCAGCAGCCCTGATAAGGGTGAGAGCTCCTATAATTCACCCCTCCACTTT
>-|TRBD1|TRBV5-1|TRBJ2-7
CASSSAGQANSYEQYF
TGCGCCAGCAGCTCCGCGGGACAGGCGAACTCCTACGAGCAGTACTTC
>-|TRBD1|TRBV15|TRBJ1-2
CATSQGAQRGYTF
TGTGCCACCAGCCAGGGGGCGCAGAGGGGCTACACCTTC
>-|TRBD2|TRBV7-7|TRBJ2-1
CASSPGTTISYNEQFF
TGTGCCAGCAGCCCAGGGACTACAATATCCTACAATGAGCAGTTCTTC
>-|-|TRBV15|TRBJ2-2
CATRDITGFGHTGELFF
TGTGCCACCAGAGACATTACAGGGTTCGGGCACACCGGGGAGCTGTTTTTT
>-|TRBD1|TRBV9|TRBJ1-4
CASSVGINQGGEKLFF
TGTGCCAGCAGCGTAGGGATTAACCAGGGGGGTGAAAAACTGTTTTTT
>-|TRBD1|TRBV6-6|TRBJ2-7
CASCPPHGQGANEQYF
TGTGCCAGTTGCCCTCCGCATGGACAGGGGGCCAACGAGCAGTACTTC
>-|TRBD2|TRBV5-1|TRBJ2-2
CASSAGTGGGGELFF
TGCGCCAGCAGCGCCGGGACGGGAGGAGGCGGGGAGCTGTTTTTT
>-|-|TRBV5-4|TRBJ2-7
CASSLEGAYEQYF
TGTGCCAGCAGCTTGGAAGGGGCCTACGAGCAGTACTTC
>-|-|TRBV5-1|TRBJ2-1
CASSLRAGQGSYEQFF
TGCGCCAGCAGCTTGCGGGCGGGCCAGGGTTCCTATGAGCAGTTCTTC
>-|-|TRBV19|TRBJ2-7
CASSPENSYEQYF
TGTGCCAGTAGTCCGGAAAACTCCTACGAGCAGTACTTC
>-|-|TRBV30|TRBJ2-5
CAWSKTGVSSETQYF
TGTGCCTGGAGTAAAACCGGGGTTAGCTCCGAGACCCAGTACTTC
>-|-|TRBV19|TRBJ1-4
CASSPRPDIYEKLFF
TGTGCCAGTAGTCCCCGACCGGACATCTACGAAAAACTGTTTTTT
>once|-|TRBV15|TRBJ2-7
CATSRDGRAAEQYF
TGTGCCACCAGCAGAGATGGCAGGGCGGCCGAGCAGTACTTC
>-|-|TRBV7-9|TRBJ1-2
CASSLGNYGYTF
TGTGCCAGCAGCTTAGGGAACTATGGCTACACCTTC
>few|-|TRBV7-8|TRBJ1-5
CASSLYGQSINQPQHF
TGTGCCAGCAGCCTCTATGGACAGTCCATCAATCAGCCCCAGCATTTT
>-|-|TRBV6-5|TRBJ1-2
CASSYSPGKDYGYTF
TGTGCCAGCAGTTACTCTCCAGGGAAGGATTATGGCTACACCTTC
>-|-|TRBV27|TRBJ1-1
CASYFPRGSGTGSFPYSEAFF
TGTGCCAGCTATTTCCCTAGGGGGTCGGGCACCGGGAGTTTTCCGTACTCTGAAGCTTTCTTT
>-|-|TRBV28|TRBJ1-3
CASSLAVGGNTIYF
TGTGCCAGCAGTTTAGCGGTGGGTGGAAACACCATATATTTT
>-|-|TRBV2|TRBJ1-6
CASSELEGNHSPLHF
TGTGCCAGCAGTGAATTGGAGGGGAATCACTCACCCCTCCACTTT
>-|-|TRBV30|TRBJ2-5
CAWKHKSAQYF
TGTGCCTGGAAACACAAATCGGCCCAGTACTTC
>-|-|TRBV5-4|TRBJ2-7
CASSLDRAGSYEQYF
TGTGCCAGCAGTTTGGACCGGGCGGGGTCCTACGAGCAGTACTTC
>-|-|TRBV6-4|TRBJ2-6
CASSQQSSGANVLTF
TGTGCCAGCAGCCAACAGAGCTCTGGGGCCAACGTCCTGACTTTC
>-|-|TRBV21-1|TRBJ2-3
CASSFSRSPTDTQYF
TGTGCCAGCAGCTTTTCTAGGAGTCCCACAGATACGCAGTATTTT